The sequence of this T cell receptor (beta chain) was determined in a study of blood T cell repertoires in COVID-19. Study-level background: Samples representing acute and convalescent COVID-19 were sourced from the United States, Italy and Spain. The cDNA or gDNA used as material had been derived from T cells, B-cell-depleted T cells, or PBMCs.

Enrolment of Seattle patients took place during active infection, and they were followed longitudinally. Under the authors' procedure: Estimation of nucleated cell counts relied on the amplification of reference gene primers. This table comes from immunoSEQ multiplex PCR, and its TCRdb copy is limited to in-frame clones, with some not included. V, J and clone size are those of that table, while D and trimming were read from the DNA. Seen here are roughly 250,000 clones, about four fifths observed once, and the top ten hold approximately 14%. The CDR3 extends over 15 amino acids. The germline V and J ends were trimmed by 6 bases and 3 bases, with 17 bases remaining between them. The V gene's germline CDR1 is MNHEY and CDR2 SMNVEV (reference sequence).

The sequencing input was peripheral blood. The receptor was isolated from a person aged 70 to 79 with COVID-19, enrolled during active disease. The V call is TRBV27, the J call TRBJ1-1; D gene ambiguous. The CDR3 DNA reads TGTGCCAGCAGACGACTAAGAAGTGGGGACACTGAAGCTTTCTTT. This codes for CASRRLRSGDTEAFF.